One sample yielded the 24 T cell receptor beta chains listed below, sequenced in a study of blood T cell repertoires in COVID-19. Data came from immunoSEQ multiplex PCR; TCRdb stores just in-frame clones and leaves some out. Altogether about 200,000 clones are present, around 81% being singletons, with the ten largest covering around 7%. Sequencing was performed on PBMCs or T cells enriched from blood (not recorded which). The source of these receptors is a woman aged 40 to 50 with acute COVID-19.

DNA for the CDR3: TGCGCCAGCAGCTTGGCCTCGAGTCAAATCAATTCACCCCTCCACTTT. Residues: CASSLASSQINSPLHF. The V gene is TRBV5-1, the J gene TRBJ1-6; D remains ambiguous. V was trimmed by 0 bases and J by 7 bases, leaving 14 bases between them. Germline CDR1 SGHRS, CDR2 YFSETQ. This CDR3 has 16 residues.

V is TRBV27 and J is TRBJ1-1; 8 bases fit TRBD1. The CDR3 extends over 14 amino acids. With 2 bases clipped from V and 1 base from J, the junction kept 0 bases outside the gene matches. Germline V gene sequence: CDR1 MNHEY, CDR2 SMNVEV (reference sequence). CDR3 nucleotide sequence: TGTGCCAGCAGTTTACAGGGGGCGAACACTGAAGCTTTCTTT. Its translation is CASSLQGANTEAFF.

The chain has TRBV5-4 and TRBJ2-3; 7 bases are a match to TRBD1. V was pared by 1 base and J by 2 bases, with 4 bases of the junction left unmatched. Germline-derived CDR1 and CDR2 are SGHNT and YYREEE (reference sequence). The CDR3 length is 15 residues. The CDR3 spells CASSLYRGATDTQYF. The CDR3 coding sequence is TGTGCCAGCAGCTTGTACAGGGGTGCCACAGATACGCAGTATTTT. The full variable domain, with the rest looked up from reference TRBV5-4 and TRBJ2-3, is ETGVTQSPTHLIKTRGQQVTLRCSSQSGHNTVSWYQQALGQGPQFIFQYYREEENGRGNFPPRFSGLQFPNYSSELNVNALELDDSALYLCASSLYRGATDTQYFGPGTRLTVL.

The chain employs TRBV11-2 and TRBJ1-2; possible D gene TRBD1, 5 bases. This CDR3 spans 15 amino acids. Deletions cut 0 bases from V and 6 bases from J, with 14 bases between. The germline gives CDR1 SGHAT, CDR2 FQNNGV. The DNA of the CDR3 is TGTGCCAGCAGCTTAGATGGGGGGAGTGGGGATGGCTACACCTTC. Protein product: CASSLDGGSGDGYTF.

The chain combines TRBV27 with TRBJ2-3, with 9 positions matching TRBD2. This CDR3 region has 17 residues. The germline V gene encodes CDR1 MNHEY and CDR2 SMNVEV (reference sequence). V gave up 4 bases and J gave up 2 bases; unmatched junction bases: 10. The CDR3 reads CASSSRLADHPTDTQYF. The CDR3 nucleotides read TGTGCCAGCAGTTCCCGACTAGCGGACCATCCCACAGATACGCAGTATTTT.

The gene calls are TRBV6-1 and TRBJ1-5; 10 nucleotides line up with TRBD1. This CDR3 region has 14 residues. With V trimmed by 4 bases and J by 7 bases, 4 bases remained unmatched. Per germline, CDR1 MNHNS and CDR2 SASEGT. The CDR3 loop is CASSGTGGRQPQHF. CDR3 sequence (DNA): TGTGCCAGCAGTGGGACAGGGGGTCGACAGCCCCAGCATTTT.

The chain carries TRBV5-1 and TRBJ1-2; 9 bases are a match to TRBD1. This CDR3 contains 16 residues. V lost 0 bases, J lost 9 bases, and 12 bases stayed unmatched. Germline lookup yields CDR1 SGHRS and CDR2 YFSETQ. CDR3 loop: CASSLDTGTGTLRYTF. CDR3 DNA: TGCGCCAGCAGCTTGGATACCGGGACAGGGACTCTACGCTACACCTTC.

This rearrangement joins TRBV30 to TRBJ1-1, with 8 bases matching TRBD1. V lost 4 bases to trimming and J lost 3 bases; unmatched junction nucleotides: 7. The germline gives CDR1 GTSNPN, CDR2 SVGIG (reference sequence). This CDR3 region has 14 residues. CDR3 amino acids: CAWMTGAFHTEAFF. CDR3 bases: TGTGCCTGGATGACAGGGGCGTTTCACACTGAAGCTTTCTTT.

The gene calls are TRBV5-1 and TRBJ1-5, with a tentative D call TRBD1 (6 bases). With 4 bases removed from V and 0 bases from J, the gap between germline ends came to 11 bases. Germline CDR1 reads SGHRS; CDR2 reads YFSETQ. The CDR3 loop spans 15 amino acids. The CDR3 DNA sequence: TGCGCCAGCAGCCCAGGGACACATAGCAATCAGCCCCAGCATTTT. Protein sequence: CASSPGTHSNQPQHF.

The chain joins TRBV3-1 (or the pseudogene TRBV3-2) to TRBJ1-2; no clear D gene. Trimming took off 0 bases at V and 5 bases at J, with 10 bases between the two ends. There are 14 residues in the CDR3. The germline gives CDR1 LGHDT, CDR2 YNNKEL (reference sequence). The DNA of the CDR3 is TGTGCCAGCAGCCAAGATATAGCGGATTATGGCTACACCTTC. It is translated as CASSQDIADYGYTF.

The chain joins TRBV9 to TRBJ2-5; 7 bases match TRBD2. V lost 0 bases and J lost 4; bases outside the gene matches: 3. The CDR3 has 14 amino acids. Germline V lookup: CDR1 SGDLS, CDR2 YYNGEE. The CDR3 sequence is CASSVGGGGETQYF. CDR3 DNA: TGTGCCAGCAGCGTAGGGGGGGGTGGAGAGACCCAGTACTTC.

The chain employs TRBV7-8 and TRBJ2-3; 7 nucleotides agree with TRBD2. Per germline, CDR1 SGHVS and CDR2 FQNEAQ. The CDR3 spans 17 residues. Trimming cost V 5 bases and J 6 bases; bases outside gene matches: 17. The CDR3 DNA follows: TGTGCCAGCAGCAGGGACTATCATAGGTCTGGCGGGGATACGCAGTATTTT. Translation: CASSRDYHRSGGDTQYF.

The chain carries TRBV7-3 and TRBJ1-1; 7 positions match TRBD1. CDR3 length: 13 amino acids. Germline V gene sequence: CDR1 SGHTA, CDR2 FQGTGA. The V and J ends lost 5 bases and 4 bases, in that order; junction bases with no gene match: 4. The CDR3 DNA is TGTGCCAGCAGCCACCGGACAGGCACTGAAGCTTTCTTT. This sequence encodes CASSHRTGTEAFF.

The rearrangement joins TRBV14 to TRBJ2-3; D is uncertain. V lost 4 bases and J 5 bases, leaving 13 bases between the germline ends. The length of the CDR3 is 14 residues. Germline V lookup: CDR1 SGHDN, CDR2 FVKESK. The CDR3 region has the DNA TGTGCCAGCAGCCGCACTCGGTCCTTAGATACGCAGTATTTT. Translating it yields CASSRTRSLDTQYF.

The chain joins TRBV6-5 to TRBJ2-7; possible D gene TRBD1, 5 bases. Trimming pared 2 bases from V and 0 bases from J, leaving 11 bases between. This CDR3 contains 15 residues. CDR1 and CDR2 from the germline V gene are MNHEY and SVGAGI. CDR3 protein: CASSYRGLPSYEQYF. Written as DNA, the CDR3 is TGTGCCAGCAGTTACAGGGGCCTACCCTCCTACGAGCAGTACTTC.

The rearrangement uses TRBV28 and TRBJ2-7; 8 bases agree with TRBD2. The CDR3 covers 17 residues. V was pared by 2 bases and J by 2 bases, with 11 bases of the junction left unmatched. Germline V gene lookup returns CDR1 MDHEN and CDR2 SYDVKM. The DNA of the CDR3 is TGTGCCAGCAGTTTAATTGCTTCTGGGACTAGACCCTACGAGCAGTACTTC. Its protein product is CASSLIASGTRPYEQYF.

This chain links TRBV12-3 or TRBV12-4 with TRBJ1-1; 9 positions match TRBD1. This CDR3 spans 12 amino acids. Germline trimming cut 6 bases from V and 10 bases from J; bases unmatched to any gene: 6. The CDR3 spells CASRGTGRGAFF. The CDR3 nucleotides are TGTGCCAGCAGGGGGACAGGGAGGGGAGCTTTCTTT.

The chain carries TRBV6-5 and TRBJ1-1, with 9 bases that match TRBD1. J was trimmed by 7 bases and V by 4 bases; bases with no gene match: 10. Looked up from germline, CDR1 is MNHEY and CDR2 is SVGAGI. The CDR3 length is 15 residues. DNA of the CDR3: TGTGCCAGCAGTTTTGGGACAGGGCCCGATCTTGAAGCTTTCTTT. Its translation is CASSFGTGPDLEAFF.

This chain joins TRBV19 and TRBJ2-1, with 8 bases fitting TRBD2. This CDR3 has 16 residues. CDR1 and CDR2 from the germline V gene are LNHDA and SQIVND (reference sequence). After removal of 6 bases from V and 4 bases from J, the junction contained 11 bases not matched to a gene. As DNA, the CDR3 is TGTGCCAGTAGCCGGAGTGGGACTAGGACATACAATGAGCAGTTCTTC. This translates into CASSRSGTRTYNEQFF.

This clone turned up a few times. The chain joins TRBV9 to TRBJ1-3, with 9 bases lining up with TRBD1. CDR1 is SGDLS, CDR2 YYNGEE, per germline. The V gene end was trimmed by 4 bases and the J gene end by 4 bases; junction bases not matched to a gene: 6. This CDR3 region has 15 residues. CDR3: CASSLQDRGGNTIYF. CDR3 in DNA: TGTGCCAGCAGCCTCCAAGACAGGGGGGGAAACACCATATATTTT.

This clone occurred a few times. The chain links TRBV2 to TRBJ1-1; D possibly corresponds to TRBD1 (6 bases). From germline, CDR1 is SNHLY and CDR2 FYNNEI. V was pared by 6 bases and J by 1 base, with 12 bases between. This CDR3 comprises 14 residues. The CDR3 DNA follows: TGTGCCAGCAGCCTACAGGGTGGGAACACTGAAGCTTTCTTT. Translation: CASSLQGGNTEAFF. Filled out from reference TRBV2 and TRBJ1-1, the complete variable domain reads EPEVTQTPSHQVTQMGQEVILRCVPISNHLYFYWYRQILGQKVEFLVSFYNNEISEKSEIFDDQFSVERPDGSNFTLKIRSTKLEDSAMYFCASSLQGGNTEAFFGQGTRLTVV.

This chain uses TRBV28 with TRBJ1-2; tentative D call: TRBD1 (5 bases). Trimming took off 7 bases at V and 2 bases at J, with 14 bases between the two ends. Germline V lookup: CDR1 MDHEN, CDR2 SYDVKM. The CDR3 runs to 14 residues. The CDR3 DNA follows: TGTGCCAGCACCTCGACCAGGGCCAACTATGGCTACACCTTC. Encoded protein: CASTSTRANYGYTF.

This chain joins TRBV18 and TRBJ1-1; TRBD1 matches 7 bases. This CDR3 spans 15 amino acids. The J segment lost 1 base and the V segment lost 5 bases, leaving 7 bases of the junction unmatched. Germline loops: CDR1 KGHSH, CDR2 LQKENI. The CDR3 spells CASSTGVHPNTEAFF. The CDR3 nucleotides are TGTGCCAGCTCAACAGGGGTCCATCCGAACACTGAAGCTTTCTTT.

The chain uses TRBV2 and TRBJ2-2, with D possibly matching TRBD2 (6 bases). The CDR3 extends over 14 amino acids. CDR1 is SNHLY, CDR2 FYNNEI, per germline. Trimming cost V 11 bases and J 4 bases, with 17 bases left between them. The CDR3 DNA sequence: TGTGCCTTCCGCGCGGGGTCGGGCACCGGGGAGCTGTTTTTT. Its protein product is CAFRAGSGTGELFF.